This T cell receptor beta chain was retrieved from a study of cytomegalovirus exposure and HLA in healthy donors. Findings and caveats of the study: The majority of TCR sequences were rare, yet some public TCRs appeared in many donors.

The repertoire was sequenced with immunoSEQ multiplex PCR; TCRdb's copy has only in-frame clones and lacks some. The sample lists about 120,000 clones, more than 95% occurring once. A roughly 120-subject validation cohort, separate from the roughly 700-subject first cohort, supplied the donors. The CDR3 has 15 amino acids. The V gene lost 5 bases and the J gene lost 5 bases, with 16 bases spanning the gap. Germline-derived CDR1 and CDR2 are LNHDA and SQIVND (reference sequence). With respect to this clone: Its specificity is not known.

The genes are TRBV19 and TRBJ1-5; possibly TRBD1 for D (6 bases). The sample comprised PBMCs. This receptor was identified in a young man in good health and CMV-seronegative. For the CDR3, the DNA is TGTGCCAGTAGTCCACGACAGGATCAGGATCAGCCCCAGCATTTT. Translated, it gives CASSPRQDQDQPQHF.